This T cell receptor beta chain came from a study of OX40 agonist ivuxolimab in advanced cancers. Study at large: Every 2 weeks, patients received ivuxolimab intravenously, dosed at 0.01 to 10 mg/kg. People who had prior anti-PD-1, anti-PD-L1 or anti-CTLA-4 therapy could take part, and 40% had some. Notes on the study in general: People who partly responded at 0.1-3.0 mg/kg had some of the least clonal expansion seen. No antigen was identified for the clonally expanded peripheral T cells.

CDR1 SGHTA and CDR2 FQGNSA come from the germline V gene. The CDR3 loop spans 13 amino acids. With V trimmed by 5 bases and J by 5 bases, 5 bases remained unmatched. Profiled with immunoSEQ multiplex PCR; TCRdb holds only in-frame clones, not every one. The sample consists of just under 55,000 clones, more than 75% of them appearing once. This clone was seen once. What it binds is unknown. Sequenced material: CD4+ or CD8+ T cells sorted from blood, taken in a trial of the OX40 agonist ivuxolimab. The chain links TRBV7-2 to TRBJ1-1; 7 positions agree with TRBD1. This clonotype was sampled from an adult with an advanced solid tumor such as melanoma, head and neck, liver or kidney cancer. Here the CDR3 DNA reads TGTGCCAGCAGCACCAGACAGGGAACTGAAGCTTTCTTT. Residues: CASSTRQGTEAFF.